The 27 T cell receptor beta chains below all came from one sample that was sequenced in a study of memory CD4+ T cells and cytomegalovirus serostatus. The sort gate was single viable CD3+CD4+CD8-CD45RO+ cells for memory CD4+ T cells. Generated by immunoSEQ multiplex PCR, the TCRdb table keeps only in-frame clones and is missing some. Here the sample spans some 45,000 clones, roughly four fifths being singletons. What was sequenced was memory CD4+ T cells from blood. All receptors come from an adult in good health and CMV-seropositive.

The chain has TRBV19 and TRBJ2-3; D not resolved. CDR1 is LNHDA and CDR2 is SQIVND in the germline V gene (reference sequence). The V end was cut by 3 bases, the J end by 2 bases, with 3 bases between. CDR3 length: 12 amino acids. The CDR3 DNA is TGTGCCAGTAGTATCAACACAGATACGCAGTATTTT. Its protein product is CASSINTDTQYF.

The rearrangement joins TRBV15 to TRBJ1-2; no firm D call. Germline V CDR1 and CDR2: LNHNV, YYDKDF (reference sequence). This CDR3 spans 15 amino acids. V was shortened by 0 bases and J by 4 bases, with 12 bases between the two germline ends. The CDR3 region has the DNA TGTGCCACCAGCAGAGATCACAGCCCAGTCTATGGCTACACCTTC. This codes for CATSRDHSPVYGYTF.

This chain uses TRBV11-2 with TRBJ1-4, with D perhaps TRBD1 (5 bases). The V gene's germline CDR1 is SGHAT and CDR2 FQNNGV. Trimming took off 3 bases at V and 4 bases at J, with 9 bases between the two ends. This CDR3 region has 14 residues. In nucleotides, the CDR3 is TGTGCCAGCAGCTTCGGGGGAGATAATGAAAAACTGTTTTTT. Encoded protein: CASSFGGDNEKLFF.

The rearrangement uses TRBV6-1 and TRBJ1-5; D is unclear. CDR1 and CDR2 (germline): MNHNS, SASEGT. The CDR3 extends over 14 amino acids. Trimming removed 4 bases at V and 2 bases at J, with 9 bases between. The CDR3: CASSVDWGNQPQHF. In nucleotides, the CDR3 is TGTGCCAGCAGTGTGGACTGGGGCAATCAGCCCCAGCATTTT.

The CDR3 DNA reads as TGCGCCAGCAGCCCGGGAGGGGGGGAGACCCAGTACTTC. This codes for CASSPGGGETQYF. The genes are TRBV5-1 and TRBJ2-5; 8 bases map to TRBD2. Germline values: CDR1 SGHRS, CDR2 YFSETQ. V lost 4 bases, J lost 5 bases, and 4 bases stayed unmatched. The CDR3 consists of 13 residues.

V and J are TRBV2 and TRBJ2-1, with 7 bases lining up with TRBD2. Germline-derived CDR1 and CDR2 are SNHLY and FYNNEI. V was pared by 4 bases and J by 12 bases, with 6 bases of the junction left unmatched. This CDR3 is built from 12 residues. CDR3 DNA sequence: TGTGCCAGCAGTGTGGGAGGGAGGGCGCAGTTCTTC. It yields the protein CASSVGGRAQFF.

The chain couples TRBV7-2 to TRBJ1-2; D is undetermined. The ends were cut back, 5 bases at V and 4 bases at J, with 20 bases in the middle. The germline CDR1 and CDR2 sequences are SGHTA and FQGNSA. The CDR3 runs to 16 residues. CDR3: CASSPGPWTSFYGYTF. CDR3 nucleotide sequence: TGTGCCAGCAGCCCTGGTCCGTGGACTAGCTTCTATGGCTACACCTTC.

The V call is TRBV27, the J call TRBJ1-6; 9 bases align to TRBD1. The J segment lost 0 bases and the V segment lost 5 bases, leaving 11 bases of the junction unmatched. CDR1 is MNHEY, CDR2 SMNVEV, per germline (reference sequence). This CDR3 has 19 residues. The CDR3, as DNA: TGTGCCAGCAGTGCACAGGGGGCAACAGGGAGCTCCTATAATTCACCCCTCCACTTT. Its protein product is CASSAQGATGSSYNSPLHF.

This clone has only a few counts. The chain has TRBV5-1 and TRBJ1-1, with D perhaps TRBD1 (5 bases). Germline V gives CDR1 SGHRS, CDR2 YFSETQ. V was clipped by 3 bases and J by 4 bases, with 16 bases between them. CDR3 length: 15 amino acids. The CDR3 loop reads CASSYALGGGTEAFF. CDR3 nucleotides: TGCGCCAGCAGCTACGCCCTTGGGGGGGGCACTGAAGCTTTCTTT. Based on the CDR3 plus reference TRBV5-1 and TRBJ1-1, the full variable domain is KAGVTQTPRYLIKTRGQQVTLSCSPISGHRSVSWYQQTPGQGLQFLFEYFSETQRNKGNFPGRFSGRQFSNSRSEMNVSTLELGDSALYLCASSYALGGGTEAFFGQGTRLTVV.

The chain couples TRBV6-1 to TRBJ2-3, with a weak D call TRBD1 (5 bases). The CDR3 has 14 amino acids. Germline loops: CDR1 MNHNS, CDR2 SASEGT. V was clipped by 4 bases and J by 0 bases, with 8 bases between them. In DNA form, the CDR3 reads TGTGCCAGCAGTGCCAGGGATAGCACAGATACGCAGTATTTT. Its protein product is CASSARDSTDTQYF.

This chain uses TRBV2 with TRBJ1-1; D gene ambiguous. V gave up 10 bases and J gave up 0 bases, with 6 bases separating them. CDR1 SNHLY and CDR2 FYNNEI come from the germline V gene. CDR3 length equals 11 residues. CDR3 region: CATQVNTEAFF. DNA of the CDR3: TGTGCCACTCAGGTGAACACTGAAGCTTTCTTT.

DNA of the CDR3: TGCGCCAGCAGCCTTGACAGGGCTGGAAACACCATATATTTT. Translation gives CASSLDRAGNTIYF. This chain links TRBV5-1 with TRBJ1-3; 7 positions match TRBD1. The germline CDR1 and CDR2 sequences are SGHRS and YFSETQ. With V trimmed by 4 bases and J by 2 bases, 3 bases remained unmatched. CDR3 length: 14 residues.

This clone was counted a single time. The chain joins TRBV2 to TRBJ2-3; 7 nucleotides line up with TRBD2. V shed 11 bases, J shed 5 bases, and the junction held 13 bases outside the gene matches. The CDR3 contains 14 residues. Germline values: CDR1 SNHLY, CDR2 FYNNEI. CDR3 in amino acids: CASTQAGVEDTQYF. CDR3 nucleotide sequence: TGTGCCTCGACTCAGGCGGGGGTTGAAGATACGCAGTATTTT.

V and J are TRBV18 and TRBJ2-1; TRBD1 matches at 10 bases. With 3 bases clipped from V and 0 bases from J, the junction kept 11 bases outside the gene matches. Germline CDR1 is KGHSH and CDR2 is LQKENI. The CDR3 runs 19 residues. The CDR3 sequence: CASSPQEGQGYGSYNEQFF. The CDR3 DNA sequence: TGTGCCAGCTCACCTCAGGAGGGACAGGGGTATGGCTCCTACAATGAGCAGTTCTTC.

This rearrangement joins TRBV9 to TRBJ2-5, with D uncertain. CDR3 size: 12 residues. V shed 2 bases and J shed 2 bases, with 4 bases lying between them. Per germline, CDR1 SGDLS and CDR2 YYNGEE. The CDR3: CASSVDQETQYF. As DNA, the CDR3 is TGTGCCAGCAGCGTGGATCAAGAGACCCAGTACTTC.

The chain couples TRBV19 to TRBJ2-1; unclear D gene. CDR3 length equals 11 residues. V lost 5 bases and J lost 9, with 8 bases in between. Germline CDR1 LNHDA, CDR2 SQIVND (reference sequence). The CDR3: CASSRWAEQFF. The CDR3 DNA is TGTGCCAGTAGTCGTTGGGCTGAGCAGTTCTTC.

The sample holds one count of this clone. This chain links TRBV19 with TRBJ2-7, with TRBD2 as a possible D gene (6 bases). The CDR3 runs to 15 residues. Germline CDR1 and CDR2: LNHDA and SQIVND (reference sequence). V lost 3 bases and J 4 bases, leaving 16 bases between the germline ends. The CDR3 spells CASSMAGRGMYEQYF. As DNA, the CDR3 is TGTGCCAGTAGTATGGCGGGACGGGGTATGTACGAGCAGTACTTC.

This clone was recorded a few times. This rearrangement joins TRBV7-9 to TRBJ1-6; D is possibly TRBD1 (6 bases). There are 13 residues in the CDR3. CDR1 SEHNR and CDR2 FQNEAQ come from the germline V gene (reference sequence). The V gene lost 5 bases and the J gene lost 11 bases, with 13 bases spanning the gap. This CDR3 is CASSKTQGTPLHF. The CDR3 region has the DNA TGTGCCAGCAGCAAAACACAGGGAACACCCCTCCACTTT.

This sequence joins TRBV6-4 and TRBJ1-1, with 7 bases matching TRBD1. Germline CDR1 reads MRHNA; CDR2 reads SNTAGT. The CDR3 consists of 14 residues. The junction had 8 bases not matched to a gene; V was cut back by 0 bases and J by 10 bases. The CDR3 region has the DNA TGTGCCAGCAGTGACTCTGCCCAGGGGGTCGTAGCTTTCTTT. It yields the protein CASSDSAQGVVAFF.

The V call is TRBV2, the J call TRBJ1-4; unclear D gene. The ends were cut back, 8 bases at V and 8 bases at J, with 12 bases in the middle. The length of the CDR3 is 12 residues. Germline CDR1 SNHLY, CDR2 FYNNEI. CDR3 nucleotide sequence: TGTGCCAGCCAAGTGGCGGAGGAAAAACTGTTTTTT. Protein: CASQVAEEKLFF.

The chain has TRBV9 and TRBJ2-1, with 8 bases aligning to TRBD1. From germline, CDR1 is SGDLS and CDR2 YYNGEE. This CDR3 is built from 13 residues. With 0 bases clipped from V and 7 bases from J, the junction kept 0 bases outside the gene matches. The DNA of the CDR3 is TGTGCCAGCAGCGTAGACAGGGGGAATGAGCAGTTCTTC. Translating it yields CASSVDRGNEQFF.

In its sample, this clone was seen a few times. The CDR3 DNA sequence: TGCGCCAGCAGCTCCCTACCGAACACTGAAGCTTTCTTT. This translates into CASSSLPNTEAFF. The rearrangement links TRBV5-1 to TRBJ1-1; D ambiguous. Trimming left V 3 bases short and J 1 base short, with 7 bases between. Germline values: CDR1 SGHRS, CDR2 YFSETQ. This CDR3 is built from 13 residues.

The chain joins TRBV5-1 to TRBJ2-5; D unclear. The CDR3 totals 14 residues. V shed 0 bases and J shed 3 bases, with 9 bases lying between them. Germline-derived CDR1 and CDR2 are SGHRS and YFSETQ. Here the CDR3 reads CASSLVPGEETQYF. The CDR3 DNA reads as TGCGCCAGCAGCTTGGTTCCGGGTGAAGAGACCCAGTACTTC.

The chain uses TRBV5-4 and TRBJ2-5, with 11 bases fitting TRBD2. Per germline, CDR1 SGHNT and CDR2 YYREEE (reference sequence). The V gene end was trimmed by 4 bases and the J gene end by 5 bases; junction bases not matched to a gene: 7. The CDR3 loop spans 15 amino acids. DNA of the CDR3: TGTGCCAGCAGCCGCCCGACTAGCGGGGAGGAGACCCAGTACTTC. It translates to CASSRPTSGEETQYF. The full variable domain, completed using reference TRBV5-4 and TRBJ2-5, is ETGVTQSPTHLIKTRGQQVTLRCSSQSGHNTVSWYQQALGQGPQFIFQYYREEENGRGNFPPRFSGLQFPNYSSELNVNALELDDSALYLCASSRPTSGEETQYFGPGTRLLVL.

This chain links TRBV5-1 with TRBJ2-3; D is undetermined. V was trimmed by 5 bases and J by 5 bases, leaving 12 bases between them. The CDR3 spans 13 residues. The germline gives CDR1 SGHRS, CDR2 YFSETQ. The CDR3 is CASRTTGVDTQYF. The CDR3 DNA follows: TGCGCCAGCAGAACGACGGGCGTAGATACGCAGTATTTT.

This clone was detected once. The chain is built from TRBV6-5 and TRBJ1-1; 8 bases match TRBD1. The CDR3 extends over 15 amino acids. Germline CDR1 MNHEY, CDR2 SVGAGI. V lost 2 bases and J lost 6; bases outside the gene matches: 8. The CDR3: CASSYGSQGEAEAFF. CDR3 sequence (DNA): TGTGCCAGCAGTTACGGGTCACAGGGGGAGGCTGAAGCTTTCTTT.

This CDR3 is CASSAGLATNIQYF. The DNA for the CDR3 is TGTGCCAGCAGTGCTGGACTAGCCACGAACATTCAGTACTTC. V is TRBV6-5 and J is TRBJ2-4; 8 bases match TRBD2. V trimming: 5 bases; J trimming: 7 bases; junction bases outside the gene matches: 7. Germline-derived CDR1 and CDR2 are MNHEY and SVGAGI. CDR3 size: 14 residues.